This TCR beta chain stems from a study of blood T cell repertoires in COVID-19 (dated by TCRdb to 2019 to 2021). Regarding the research as a whole: Collaborator samples came from the United States, Italy and Spain and covered acute and convalescent phases of COVID-19. The material from the prospective study consisted of cDNA or gDNA derived from T cells, B-cell-depleted T cells, or PBMCs. Subjects who had been exposed to COVID-19, were actively infected with it, or had recovered from it provided the deeply sampled blood TCRbeta repertoires that made up the dataset. The repertoires were released in a freely available public database intended as a resource for research on the immune response to SARS-CoV-2. The samples were drawn from two sources: the first 160 participants of the ongoing ImmuneRACE study, and fewer than 1,500 subjects contributed by 6 global collaborators. The sample metadata nearly always contained a de-identified subject ID, COVID-19 status, age in years and sex. HLA class I and class II types, where available, came from metadata supplied by the sample provider rather than from assay-based typing.

The collaborating institutions used their own protocols to collect whole blood in K2EDTA tubes. Collaborator samples were shipped for TCRbeta analysis as frozen whole blood, isolated PBMCs, or DNA extracted from either sample type. TCRbeta CDR3 regions were amplified from genomic DNA by means of the immunoSEQ Assay, a bias-controlled multiplex PCR. In the original analysis: Within the assay, amplification of reference gene primers was used to estimate how many nucleated cells each sample contained. To quantify the absolute abundance of each unique TCRbeta CDR3 rearrangement, sequence reads were collapsed and filtered. For each sample, productive Simpson clonality was calculated by taking the square root of Simpson's diversity index across productive rearrangements. TCRdb re-hosts the immuneACCESS table, in-frame sequences only. Its copies lack some clones; in the studies checked, an unresolved V gene accounts for under half of them, and the cause for the rest is not known. Clone size and V and J calls were adopted from that table, with D and trimming inferred from the DNA. In all, the sample holds about 42,000 clones, and 70% to 85% of those were seen once. Together, the top ten hold 10% to 15% of the sample.

Spanning cysteine to phenylalanine, the CDR3 consists of 9 amino acids. The read is trimmed to its CDR3 DNA, 27 bases read in frame from base 1. CDR1 and CDR2, looked up from the germline V gene (reference sequence), are LNHDA and SQIVND. General conclusions and limits of the study: How much clinical and demographic metadata was included differed by source and by participant, and the metadata was provided uncurated.

Note on this clone: There is no known antigen for this receptor. The junction shows a germline mismatch at one end, possibly a read error.

The sequence came from a human donor in a cohort sampled during active COVID-19. The V and J segments used are TRBV19 and TRBJ2-7; the D region possibly corresponds to TRBD2 (6 bases align). Sequenced sample: peripheral blood. The DNA sequence reads TGTGCCAGTAGGTATCGGGGGAACTTC. Translated, it reads CASRYRGNF.